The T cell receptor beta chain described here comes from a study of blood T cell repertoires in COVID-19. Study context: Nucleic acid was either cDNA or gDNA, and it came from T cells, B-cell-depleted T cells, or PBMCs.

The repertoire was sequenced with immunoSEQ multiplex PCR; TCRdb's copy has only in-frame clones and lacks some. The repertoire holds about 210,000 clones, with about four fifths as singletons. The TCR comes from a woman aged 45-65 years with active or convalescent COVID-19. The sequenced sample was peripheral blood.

This CDR3 reads CASSLDPERRGTDTQYF. DNA for the CDR3: TGTGCCAGCAGCTTAGACCCTGAAAGGCGGGGCACAGATACGCAGTATTTT. J is TRBJ2-3 and V is TRBV11-2, with D possibly matching TRBD2 (5 bases). This CDR3 comprises 17 residues. V gave up 0 bases and J gave up 1 base, with 14 bases separating them. The germline V gene has CDR1 SGHAT and CDR2 FQNNGV.